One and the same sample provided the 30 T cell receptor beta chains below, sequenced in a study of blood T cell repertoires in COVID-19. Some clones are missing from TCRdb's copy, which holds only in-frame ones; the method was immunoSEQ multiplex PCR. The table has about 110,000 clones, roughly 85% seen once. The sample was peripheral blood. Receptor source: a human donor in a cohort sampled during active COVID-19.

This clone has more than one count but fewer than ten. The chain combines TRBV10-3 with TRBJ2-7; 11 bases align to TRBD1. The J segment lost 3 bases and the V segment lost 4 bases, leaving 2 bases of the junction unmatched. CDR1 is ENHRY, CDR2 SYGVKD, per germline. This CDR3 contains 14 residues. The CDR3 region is CAISGGTGGYEQYF. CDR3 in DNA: TGTGCCATCAGTGGAGGGACAGGGGGCTACGAGCAGTACTTC.

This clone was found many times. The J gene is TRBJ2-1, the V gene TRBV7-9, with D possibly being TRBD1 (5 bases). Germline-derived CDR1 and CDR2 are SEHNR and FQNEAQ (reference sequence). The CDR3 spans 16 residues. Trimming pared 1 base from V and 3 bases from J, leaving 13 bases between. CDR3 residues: CASSLVGGALYNEQFF. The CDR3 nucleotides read TGTGCCAGCAGCTTAGTGGGTGGGGCGCTCTACAATGAGCAGTTCTTC. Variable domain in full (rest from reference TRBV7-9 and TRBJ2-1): DTGVSQNPRHKITKRGQNVTFRCDPISEHNRLYWYRQTLGQGPEFLTYFQNEAQLEKSRLLSDRFSAERPKGSFSTLEIQRTEQGDSAMYLCASSLVGGALYNEQFFGPGTRLTVL.

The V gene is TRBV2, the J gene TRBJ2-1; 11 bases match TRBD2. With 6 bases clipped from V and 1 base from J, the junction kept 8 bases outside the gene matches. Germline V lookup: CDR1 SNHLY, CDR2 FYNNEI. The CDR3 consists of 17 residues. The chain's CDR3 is CASRETLAGVSYNEQFF. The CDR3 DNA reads TGTGCCAGCAGAGAAACACTAGCGGGAGTATCCTACAATGAGCAGTTCTTC.

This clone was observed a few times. The CDR3 protein is CSVGEGLVYEQFF. The DNA for the CDR3 is TGCAGCGTTGGGGAGGGACTAGTCTATGAGCAGTTCTTC. J is TRBJ2-1 and V is TRBV29-1; 8 positions agree with TRBD2. V was clipped by 4 bases and J by 8 bases; unmatched bases: 7. This CDR3 is 13 amino acids long. Germline lookup yields CDR1 SQVTM and CDR2 ANQGSEA.

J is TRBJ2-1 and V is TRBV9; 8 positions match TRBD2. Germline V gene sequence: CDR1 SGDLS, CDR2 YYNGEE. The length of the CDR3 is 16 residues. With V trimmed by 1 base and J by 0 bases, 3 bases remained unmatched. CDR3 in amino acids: CASSVNSGTSYNEQFF. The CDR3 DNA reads TGTGCCAGCAGCGTAAATAGCGGGACCTCCTACAATGAGCAGTTCTTC.

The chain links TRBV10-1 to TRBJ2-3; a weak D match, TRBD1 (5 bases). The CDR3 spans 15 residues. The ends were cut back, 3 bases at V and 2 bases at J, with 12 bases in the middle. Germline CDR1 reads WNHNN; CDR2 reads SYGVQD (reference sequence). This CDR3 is CASSDLDRITDTQYF. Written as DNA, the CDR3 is TGCGCCAGCAGTGACCTTGACAGAATCACAGATACGCAGTATTTT.

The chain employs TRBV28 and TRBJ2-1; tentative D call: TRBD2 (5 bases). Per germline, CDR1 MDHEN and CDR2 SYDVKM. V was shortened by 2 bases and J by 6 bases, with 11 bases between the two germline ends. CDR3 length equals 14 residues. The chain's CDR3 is CASSLPLASNEQFF. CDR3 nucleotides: TGTGCCAGCAGTTTACCCCTAGCTTCCAATGAGCAGTTCTTC. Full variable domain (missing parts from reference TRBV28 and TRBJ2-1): DVKVTQSSRYLVKRTGEKVFLECVQDMDHENMFWYRQDPGLGLRLIYFSYDVKMKEKGDIPEGYSVSREKKERFSLILESASTNQTSMYLCASSLPLASNEQFFGPGTRLTVL.

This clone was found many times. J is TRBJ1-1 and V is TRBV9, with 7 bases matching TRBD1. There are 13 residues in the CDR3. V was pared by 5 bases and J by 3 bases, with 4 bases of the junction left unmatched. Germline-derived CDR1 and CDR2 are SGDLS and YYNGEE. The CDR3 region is CASSPDRDTEAFF. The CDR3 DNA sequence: TGTGCCAGCAGTCCCGACAGGGACACTGAAGCTTTCTTT.

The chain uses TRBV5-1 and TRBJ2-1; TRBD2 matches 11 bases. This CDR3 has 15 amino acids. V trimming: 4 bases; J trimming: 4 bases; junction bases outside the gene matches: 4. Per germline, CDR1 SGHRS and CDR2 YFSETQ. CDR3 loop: CASSAGTSGYNEQFF. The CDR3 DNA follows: TGCGCCAGCAGCGCGGGGACTAGCGGTTACAATGAGCAGTTCTTC.

CDR3 region: CASSKLNNEQFF. CDR3 nucleotide sequence: TGTGCCAGCAGCAAACTGAACAATGAGCAGTTCTTC. The chain recombines TRBV3-1 (or the pseudogene TRBV3-2) with TRBJ2-1, with D hard to call. CDR1 and CDR2 from the germline V gene are LGHDT and YNNKEL (reference sequence). Trimming stripped 5 bases from V and 5 bases from J, with 7 bases between. The CDR3 sequence is 12 residues long.

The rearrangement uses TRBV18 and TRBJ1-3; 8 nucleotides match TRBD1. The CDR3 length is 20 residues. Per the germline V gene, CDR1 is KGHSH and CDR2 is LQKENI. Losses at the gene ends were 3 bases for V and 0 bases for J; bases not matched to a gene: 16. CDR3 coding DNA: TGTGCCAGCTCACCTATATCCGGGACAGGCTCTGCGGTCTCTGGAAACACCATATATTTT. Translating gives CASSPISGTGSAVSGNTIYF.

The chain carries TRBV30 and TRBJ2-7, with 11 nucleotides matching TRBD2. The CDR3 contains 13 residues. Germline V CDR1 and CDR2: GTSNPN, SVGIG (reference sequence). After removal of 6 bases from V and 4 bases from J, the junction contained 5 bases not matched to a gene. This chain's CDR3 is CACSPSGRYEQYF. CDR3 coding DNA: TGTGCCTGTTCTCCTAGCGGGAGGTACGAGCAGTACTTC. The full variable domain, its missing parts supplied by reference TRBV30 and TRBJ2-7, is SQTIHQWPATLVQPVGSPLSLECTVEGTSNPNLYWYRQAAGRGLQLLFYSVGIGQISSEVPQNLSASRPQDRQFILSSKKLLLSDSGFYLCACSPSGRYEQYFGPGTRLTVT.

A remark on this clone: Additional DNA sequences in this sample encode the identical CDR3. The CDR3 DNA sequence: TGTGCCAGTGGGACTAGCGACCTCCCCGGGGAGCTGTTTTTT. As protein: CASGTSDLPGELFF. The chain recombines TRBV19 with TRBJ2-2; TRBD2 matches 10 bases. CDR3 size: 14 residues. Trimming at V came to 8 bases and at J to 6 bases, leaving 6 bases not matched to a gene. From germline, CDR1 is LNHDA and CDR2 SQIVND (reference sequence).

The CDR3 here is CASRPAGGANTGELFF. CDR3 DNA sequence: TGCGCCAGCAGACCAGCGGGGGGCGCGAACACCGGGGAGCTGTTTTTT. This chain connects TRBV5-1 to TRBJ2-2, with 9 bases fitting TRBD2. The CDR3 runs to 16 residues. With V trimmed by 5 bases and J by 0 bases, 5 bases remained unmatched. The germline V gene encodes CDR1 SGHRS and CDR2 YFSETQ.

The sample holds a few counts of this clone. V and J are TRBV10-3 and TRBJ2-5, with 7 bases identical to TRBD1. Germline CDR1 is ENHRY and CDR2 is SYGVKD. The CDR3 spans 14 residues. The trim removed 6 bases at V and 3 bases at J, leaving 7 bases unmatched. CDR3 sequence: CAIRAGTVKETQYF. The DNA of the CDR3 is TGTGCCATCAGGGCCGGGACAGTAAAAGAGACCCAGTACTTC.

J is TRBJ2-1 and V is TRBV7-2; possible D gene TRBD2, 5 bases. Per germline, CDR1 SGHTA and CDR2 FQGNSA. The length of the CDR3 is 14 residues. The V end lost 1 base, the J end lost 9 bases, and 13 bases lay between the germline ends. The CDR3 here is CASSLGWAGGEQFF. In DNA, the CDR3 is TGTGCCAGCAGCTTAGGATGGGCGGGCGGTGAGCAGTTCTTC.

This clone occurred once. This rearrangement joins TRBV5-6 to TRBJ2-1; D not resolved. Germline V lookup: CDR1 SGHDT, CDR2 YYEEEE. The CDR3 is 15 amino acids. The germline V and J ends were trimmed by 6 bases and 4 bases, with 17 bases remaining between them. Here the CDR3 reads CASMVEDSWYNEQFF. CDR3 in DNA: TGTGCCAGCATGGTAGAAGACTCCTGGTACAATGAGCAGTTCTTC.

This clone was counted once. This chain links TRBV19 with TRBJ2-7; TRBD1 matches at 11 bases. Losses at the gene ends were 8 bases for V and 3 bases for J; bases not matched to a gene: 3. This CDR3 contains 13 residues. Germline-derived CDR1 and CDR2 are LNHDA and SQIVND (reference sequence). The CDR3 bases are TGTGCCAGTGGGGGGACAGGGGGCTACGAGCAGTACTTC. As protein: CASGGTGGYEQYF.

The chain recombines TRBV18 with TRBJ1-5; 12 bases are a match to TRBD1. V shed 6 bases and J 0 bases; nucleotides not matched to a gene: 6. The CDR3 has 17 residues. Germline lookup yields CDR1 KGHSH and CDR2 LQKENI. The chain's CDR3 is CASSRRDRGLSNQPQHF. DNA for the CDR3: TGTGCCAGCTCGCGACGGGACAGGGGGCTTAGCAATCAGCCCCAGCATTTT.

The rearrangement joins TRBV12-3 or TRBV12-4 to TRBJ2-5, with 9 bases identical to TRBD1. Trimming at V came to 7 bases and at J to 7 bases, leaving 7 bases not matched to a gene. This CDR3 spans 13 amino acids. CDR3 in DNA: TGTGCCAGCATCGTGACAGGGGGAGGGACCCAGTACTTC. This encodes CASIVTGGGTQYF.

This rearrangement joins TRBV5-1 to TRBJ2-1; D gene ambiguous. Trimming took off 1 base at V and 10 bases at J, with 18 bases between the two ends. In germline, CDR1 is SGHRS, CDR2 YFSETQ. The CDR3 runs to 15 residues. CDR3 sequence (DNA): TGCGCCAGCAGCTTGAAGTCAACTTTGGGCTCCGAGCAGTTCTTC. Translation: CASSLKSTLGSEQFF.

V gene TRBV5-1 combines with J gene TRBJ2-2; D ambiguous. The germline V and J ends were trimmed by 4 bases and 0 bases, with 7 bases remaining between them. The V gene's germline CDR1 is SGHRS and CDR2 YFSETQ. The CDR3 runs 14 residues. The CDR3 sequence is CASSGQANTGELFF. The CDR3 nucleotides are TGCGCCAGCAGCGGGCAGGCGAACACCGGGGAGCTGTTTTTT.

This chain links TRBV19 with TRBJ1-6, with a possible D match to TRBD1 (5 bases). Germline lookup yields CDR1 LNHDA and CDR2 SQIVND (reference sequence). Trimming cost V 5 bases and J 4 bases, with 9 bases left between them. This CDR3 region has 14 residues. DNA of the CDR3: TGTGCCAGTAGTTCCTCAGGGTATAATTCACCCCTCCACTTT. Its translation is CASSSSGYNSPLHF.

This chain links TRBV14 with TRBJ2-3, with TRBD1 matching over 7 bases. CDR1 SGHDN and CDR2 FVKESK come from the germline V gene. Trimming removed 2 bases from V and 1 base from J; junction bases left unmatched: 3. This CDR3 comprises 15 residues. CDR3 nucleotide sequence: TGTGCCAGCAGCCAATTCGGGACAGGCACAGATACGCAGTATTTT. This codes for CASSQFGTGTDTQYF.

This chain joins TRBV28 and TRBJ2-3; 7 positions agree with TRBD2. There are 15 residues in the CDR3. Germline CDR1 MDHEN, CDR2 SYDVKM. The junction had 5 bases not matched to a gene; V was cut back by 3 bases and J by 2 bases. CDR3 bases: TGTGCCAGCAGTTTGTCCGGGGGGTACACAGATACGCAGTATTTT. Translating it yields CASSLSGGYTDTQYF.

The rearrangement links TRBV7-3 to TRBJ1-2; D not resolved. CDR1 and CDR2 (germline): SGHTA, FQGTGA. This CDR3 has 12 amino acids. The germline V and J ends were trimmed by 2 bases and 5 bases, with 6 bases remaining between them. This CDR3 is CASSLGGYGYTF. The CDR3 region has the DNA TGTGCCAGCAGCTTAGGAGGGTATGGCTACACCTTC.

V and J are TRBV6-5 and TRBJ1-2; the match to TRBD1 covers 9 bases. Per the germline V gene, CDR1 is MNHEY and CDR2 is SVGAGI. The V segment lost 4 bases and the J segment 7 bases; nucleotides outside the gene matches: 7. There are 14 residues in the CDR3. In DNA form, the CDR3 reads TGTGCCAGCAGTTCTACCGGGACAGGGACTGGCTACACCTTC. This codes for CASSSTGTGTGYTF.

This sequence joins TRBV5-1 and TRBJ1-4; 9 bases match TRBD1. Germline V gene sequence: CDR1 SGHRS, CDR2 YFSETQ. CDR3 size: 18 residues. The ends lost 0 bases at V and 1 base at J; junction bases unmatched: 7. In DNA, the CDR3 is TGCGCCAGCAGCTTGGGACGACAGGGGGGTTTAACTAATGAAAAACTGTTTTTT. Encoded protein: CASSLGRQGGLTNEKLFF.

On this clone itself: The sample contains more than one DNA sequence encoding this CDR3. CDR3 in DNA: TGTGCCAGCAGCTCTACAAGGGGGACAGATACGCAGTATTTT. Amino acid sequence: CASSSTRGTDTQYF. The chain combines TRBV2 with TRBJ2-3; perhaps TRBD1 as D (6 bases). The CDR3 loop spans 14 amino acids. V dropped 6 bases and J dropped 3 bases, with 13 bases sitting between them. The germline gives CDR1 SNHLY, CDR2 FYNNEI.

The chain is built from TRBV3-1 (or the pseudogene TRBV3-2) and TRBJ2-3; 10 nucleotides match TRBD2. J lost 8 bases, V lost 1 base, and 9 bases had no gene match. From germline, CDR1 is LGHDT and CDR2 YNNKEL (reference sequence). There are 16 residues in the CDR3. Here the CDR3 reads CASSQASGSLGATQYF. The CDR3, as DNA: TGTGCCAGCAGCCAAGCTAGCGGGAGTCTTGGGGCTACGCAGTATTTT.